The 18 T cell receptor beta chains given below trace back to one sample, sequenced in a study of blood T cell repertoires in COVID-19. Clones were sequenced by immunoSEQ multiplex PCR, and TCRdb holds only the in-frame ones, with some missing. Found here are 250,000 to 300,000 clones, approximately 85% of them singletons; the top ten hold approximately 10%. The sequencing sample was made of peripheral blood. Receptors were obtained from a woman in her sixties or seventies with acute or convalescent COVID-19.

The CDR3 coding sequence is TGTGCCAGCAGTTACGGGACAGGAGCTCTTGGCTACACCTTC. Amino acid sequence: CASSYGTGALGYTF. This chain links TRBV6-6 with TRBJ1-2; 8 bases align to TRBD1. V trimming: 2 bases; J trimming: 7 bases; junction bases outside the gene matches: 6. The CDR3 consists of 14 residues. Germline-derived CDR1 and CDR2 are MNHNY and SVGAGI (reference sequence).

The rearrangement uses TRBV21-1 and TRBJ1-5. TRBV21-1 is reported as a pseudogene. This CDR3 has 18 residues. The CDR3 region has the DNA TGTGCCAGCAGCAAAGCGCTTCAGAACACCAGGGAGGTACAGCCCCAGCATTTT. Translated: CASSKALQNTREVQPQHF.

This chain uses TRBV3-1 (or the pseudogene TRBV3-2) with TRBJ2-5, with 8 bases aligning to TRBD2. Trimming at V came to 0 bases and at J to 7 bases, leaving 7 bases not matched to a gene. CDR3 length equals 15 residues. Germline V gives CDR1 LGHDT, CDR2 YNNKEL (reference sequence). CDR3 nucleotides: TGTGCCAGCAGCCAAGACAGTAGCGGGGCGGGGACCCAGTACTTC. As protein: CASSQDSSGAGTQYF.

The chain is built from TRBV11-2 and TRBJ2-1; the D is unclear. Germline V gene data show CDR1 as SGHAT and CDR2 as FQNNGV. Trimming took off 2 bases at V and 1 base at J, with 12 bases between the two ends. This CDR3 region has 16 residues. DNA of the CDR3: TGTGCCAGCAGCTTACAGGAAGCAATTTCCTACAATGAGCAGTTCTTC. Protein sequence: CASSLQEAISYNEQFF. Using reference TRBV11-2 and TRBJ2-1 for the parts outside the CDR3, the full variable domain is EAGVAQSPRYKIIEKRQSVAFWCNPISGHATLYWYQQILGQGPKLLIQFQNNGVVDDSQLPKDRFSAERLKGVDSTLKIQPAKLEDSAVYLCASSLQEAISYNEQFFGPGTRLTVL.

The chain carries TRBV6-6 and TRBJ2-7, with a weak D call TRBD1 (5 bases). CDR3 length equals 13 residues. V was trimmed by 5 bases and J by 0 bases, leaving 8 bases between them. CDR1 MNHNY and CDR2 SVGAGI come from the germline V gene (reference sequence). The CDR3 DNA sequence: TGTGCCAGCAGTCGACAGTCCTCCTACGAGCAGTACTTC. This translates into CASSRQSSYEQYF.

The chain is built from TRBV25-1 and TRBJ1-1, with 7 bases that match TRBD1. The V gene end was trimmed by 1 base and the J gene end by 0 bases; junction bases not matched to a gene: 2. The V gene's germline CDR1 is MGHDK and CDR2 SYGVNS. This CDR3 is 15 amino acids long. Written as DNA, the CDR3 is TGTGCCAGCAGTGAATTGACAGGGATGAACACTGAAGCTTTCTTT. It is translated as CASSELTGMNTEAFF.

The genes are TRBV5-4 and TRBJ2-3, with D maybe TRBD1 (6 bases). The CDR3 loop spans 15 amino acids. V lost 6 bases, J lost 5 bases, and 19 bases lay in between. The germline CDR1 and CDR2 sequences are SGHNT and YYREEE (reference sequence). CDR3 amino acids: CASTTTGRGRDTQYF. CDR3 DNA sequence: TGTGCCAGCACCACTACCGGCAGGGGCCGAGATACGCAGTATTTT. Full variable domain (remainder filled in from reference TRBV5-4 and TRBJ2-3): ETGVTQSPTHLIKTRGQQVTLRCSSQSGHNTVSWYQQALGQGPQFIFQYYREEENGRGNFPPRFSGLQFPNYSSELNVNALELDDSALYLCASTTTGRGRDTQYFGPGTRLTVL.

The V call is TRBV6-6, the J call TRBJ2-5; D perhaps matches TRBD1 (6 bases). V was pared by 2 bases and J by 3 bases, with 10 bases between. CDR1 is MNHNY and CDR2 is SVGAGI in the germline V gene (reference sequence). The length of the CDR3 is 14 residues. For the CDR3, the DNA is TGTGCCAGCAGTTACGTGGGGGCCGAAGAGACCCAGTACTTC. Its protein product is CASSYVGAEETQYF.

The V call is TRBV29-1, the J call TRBJ1-3; perhaps TRBD1 as D (6 bases). The CDR3 contains 13 residues. Per the germline V gene, CDR1 is SQVTM and CDR2 is ANQGSEA. V shed 0 bases and J shed 3 bases, with 6 bases lying between them. The DNA of the CDR3 is TGCAGCGTTGAAGACAGGGGTGGAAACACCATATATTTT. Translating it yields CSVEDRGGNTIYF.

This clone is a singleton in its sample. This chain uses TRBV11-2 with TRBJ2-7; TRBD2 might be the D (5 bases). The CDR3 sequence is 16 residues long. The V gene lost 5 bases and the J gene lost 0 bases, with 17 bases spanning the gap. CDR1 and CDR2 (germline): SGHAT, FQNNGV. DNA of the CDR3: TGTGCCAGCAGCAGCCCTCCGACGGGGAGCTCCTACGAGCAGTACTTC. Translated: CASSSPPTGSSYEQYF.

The genes are TRBV2 and TRBJ1-5, with D unresolved. V gave up 3 bases and J gave up 3 bases, with 12 bases separating them. Germline CDR1 and CDR2: SNHLY and FYNNEI. This CDR3 is built from 15 residues. The chain's CDR3 is CASSELGLFNQPQHF. For the CDR3, the DNA is TGTGCCAGCAGTGAGTTAGGACTCTTCAATCAGCCCCAGCATTTT.

This chain uses TRBV2 with TRBJ2-5, with D maybe TRBD1 (6 bases). Trimming left V 6 bases short and J 3 bases short, with 8 bases between. The CDR3 runs 12 residues. Germline V CDR1 and CDR2: SNHLY, FYNNEI. CDR3 bases: TGTGCCAGCAGCTGGACAGAAGAGACCCAGTACTTC. Its translation: CASSWTEETQYF. The full variable domain, in which reference TRBV2 and TRBJ2-5 provide the parts outside the CDR3, is EPEVTQTPSHQVTQMGQEVILRCVPISNHLYFYWYRQILGQKVEFLVSFYNNEISEKSEIFDDQFSVERPDGSNFTLKIRSTKLEDSAMYFCASSWTEETQYFGPGTRLLVL.

The rearrangement uses TRBV6-5 and TRBJ2-1; D gene unclear. Between the trimmed V and J ends, which lost 4 bases and 8 bases, there was a span of 6 bases. The V gene's germline CDR1 is MNHEY and CDR2 SVGAGI. The CDR3 is 11 residues long. The CDR3 bases are TGTGCCAGCAGTTCAAGCTATGAGCAGTTCTTC. As protein: CASSSSYEQFF.

This clone was observed once. The chain joins TRBV2 to TRBJ1-2, with 9 bases fitting TRBD1. This CDR3 is 14 amino acids long. The junction had 6 bases not matched to a gene; V was cut back by 4 bases and J by 6 bases. Looked up from germline, CDR1 is SNHLY and CDR2 is FYNNEI. CDR3 residues: CASSGGQGVHGYTF. For the CDR3, the DNA is TGTGCCAGCAGTGGGGGACAGGGAGTTCATGGCTACACCTTC. Full variable domain (remainder filled in from reference TRBV2 and TRBJ1-2): EPEVTQTPSHQVTQMGQEVILRCVPISNHLYFYWYRQILGQKVEFLVSFYNNEISEKSEIFDDQFSVERPDGSNFTLKIRSTKLEDSAMYFCASSGGQGVHGYTFGSGTRLTVV.

The chain couples TRBV7-9 to TRBJ1-1; TRBD1 matches at 7 bases. CDR1 is SEHNR and CDR2 is FQNEAQ in the germline V gene (reference sequence). With 7 bases clipped from V and 0 bases from J, the junction kept 2 bases outside the gene matches. CDR3 length: 13 amino acids. This CDR3 reads CASIRGVNTEAFF. DNA of the CDR3: TGTGCCAGCATCAGGGGGGTGAACACTGAAGCTTTCTTT.

The J gene is TRBJ2-3, the V gene TRBV24-1; TRBD2 aligns across 8 bases. Germline trimming cut 3 bases from V and 4 bases from J; bases unmatched to any gene: 5. The germline V gene has CDR1 KGHDR and CDR2 SFDVKD. The CDR3 has 15 residues. The CDR3 region is CATSDRAGAPDTQYF. The CDR3 DNA reads as TGTGCCACCAGTGATAGAGCGGGGGCTCCAGATACGCAGTATTTT.

The chain joins TRBV6-5 to TRBJ1-2; 7 bases are a match to TRBD1. The trim removed 7 bases at V and 8 bases at J, leaving 10 bases unmatched. The CDR3 extends over 13 amino acids. Germline V lookup: CDR1 MNHEY, CDR2 SVGAGI. CDR3 coding DNA: TGTGCCAGCACCTCAGGGGGTCGCTTGGGCTACACCTTC. It is translated as CASTSGGRLGYTF.

The chain is built from TRBV13 and TRBJ2-3; no definite D call. Trimming stripped 7 bases from V and 6 bases from J, with 11 bases between. The germline V gene has CDR1 PRHDT and CDR2 FYEKMQ (reference sequence). The length of the CDR3 is 12 residues. The CDR3 coding sequence is TGTGCCAGCAACGCTCCCGGGGATACGCAGTATTTT. Its protein is CASNAPGDTQYF.